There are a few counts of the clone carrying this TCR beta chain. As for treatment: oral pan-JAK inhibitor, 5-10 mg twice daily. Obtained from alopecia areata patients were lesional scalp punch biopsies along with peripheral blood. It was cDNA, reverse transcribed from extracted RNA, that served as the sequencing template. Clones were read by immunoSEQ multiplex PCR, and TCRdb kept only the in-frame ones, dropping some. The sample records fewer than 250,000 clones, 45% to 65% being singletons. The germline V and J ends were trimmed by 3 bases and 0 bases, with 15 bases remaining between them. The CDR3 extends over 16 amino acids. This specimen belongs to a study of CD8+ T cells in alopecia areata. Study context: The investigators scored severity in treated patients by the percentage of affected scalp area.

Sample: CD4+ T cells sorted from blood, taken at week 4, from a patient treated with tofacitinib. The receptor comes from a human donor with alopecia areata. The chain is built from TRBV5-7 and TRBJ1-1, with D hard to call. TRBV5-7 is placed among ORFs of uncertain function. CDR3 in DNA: TGTGCCAGCAGCTCGCCCAGGAGGCGAGTGAACACTGAAGCTTTCTTT. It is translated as CASSSPRRRVNTEAFF.